This T cell receptor beta chain emerged from a study of blood T cell repertoires in COVID-19 (dated by TCRdb to the early 2020s). Regarding the complete study: Collaborator samples came from the United States, Italy and Spain and covered acute and convalescent phases of COVID-19. The material from the prospective study consisted of cDNA or gDNA derived from T cells, B-cell-depleted T cells, or PBMCs. Deeply sampled blood TCRbeta repertoires from subjects exposed to, actively infected with, or recovered from COVID-19 were included in the dataset. The repertoires were released in a freely available public database meant as a resource for research on the immune response to SARS-CoV-2. The samples were drawn from two sources: the first 160 participants of the ongoing ImmuneRACE study, and fewer than 1,500 subjects contributed by 6 global collaborators. Nearly every sample came with metadata listing a de-identified subject ID, COVID-19 status, age in years and sex. Where available, HLA class I and class II types were obtained from metadata supplied by the sample provider rather than from assay-based typing. The full study reports these points: The amount of clinical and demographic metadata varied by source and participant and was provided uncurated.

Comments on this clone: This clone's antigen is unknown. No much larger clone is present one base from it, and per-base qualities are unavailable.

TCRbeta CDR3 regions were amplified from genomic DNA using the immunoSEQ Assay, a bias-controlled multiplex PCR. The source study handled its data this way. The number of nucleated cells in each sample was estimated by amplification of reference gene primers within the assay. To quantify the absolute abundance of each unique TCRbeta CDR3 rearrangement, sequence reads were collapsed and filtered. For each sample, productive Simpson clonality was calculated by taking the square root of Simpson's diversity index across productive rearrangements. This is the immuneACCESS table as TCRdb keeps it, with only in-frame sequences that have V and J called. A part of the clones is gone; compared with another copy, unresolved V genes explain less than half, and the rest is unexplained. V and J calls and clone size are those listed in that table; D and trimming were worked out from the DNA. Here the sample has some 150,000 clones; roughly nine tenths occur a single time. Of the sample, roughly 11% is held by the ten largest clones.

One collaborating source in Seattle enrolled patients during active infection and followed them longitudinally through the course of disease. Each collaborating institution followed its own protocols to collect whole blood in K2EDTA tubes. For TCRbeta analysis, collaborators shipped samples as frozen whole blood, isolated PBMCs, or DNA extracted from either of those sample types. The clonotype originates from a woman between 55 and 75 years old with COVID-19, enrolled during active disease. The sample comprised peripheral blood.

The nucleotides read TGTGCCAGCAGTTTAAGGAGGGTCTGGGGGGCAACTAATGAAAAACTGTTTTTT. This gives the protein CASSLRRVWGATNEKLFF. The V gene is TRBV27 and the J gene is TRBJ1-4; the D segment could be TRBD1, given 5 matching bases. Spanning cysteine to phenylalanine, the CDR3 consists of 18 amino acids. Only CDR3 DNA remains: 54 bases, in frame from the first base. Sequences MNHEY (CDR1) and SMNVEV (CDR2) are obtained from the germline V gene (reference sequence). A distance of 16 bases separates the germline ends of V and J, which lose 2 bases and 0 bases respectively.